Below are 26 T cell receptor beta chains sequenced from a single sample in a study of T cell responses to AZD1222 COVID-19 vaccine. Here immunoSEQ multiplex PCR was the method, and the copy in TCRdb shows in-frame clones only, minus some. The sample includes under 150,000 clones, around 93% seen only once; the top ten take approximately 2.8%. The material sequenced was peripheral blood, taken on day 0 of AZD1222 vaccination. These receptors originate from an adult in good health.

The V gene is TRBV27, the J gene TRBJ2-7; D is unresolved. This CDR3 comprises 11 residues. Germline lookup yields CDR1 MNHEY and CDR2 SMNVEV (reference sequence). Trimming pared 3 bases from V and 5 bases from J, leaving 5 bases between. CDR3 region: CASSFTNEQYF. The CDR3 coding sequence is TGTGCCAGCAGTTTCACAAACGAGCAGTACTTC.

The CDR3 DNA sequence: TGCGCCAGCAGCCAAGATTTACAATCAGGTTTCTACGAGCAGTACTTC. Encoded protein: CASSQDLQSGFYEQYF. The V gene is TRBV4-1, the J gene TRBJ2-7; D gene unclear. Trimming pared 0 bases from V and 3 bases from J, leaving 15 bases between. The CDR3 is made up of 16 amino acids. Germline V gene lookup returns CDR1 MGHRA and CDR2 YSYEKL.

The chain uses TRBV6-5 and TRBJ1-1; TRBD1 is a possible D gene (5 bases). Trimming stripped 3 bases from V and 2 bases from J, with 13 bases between. CDR3 length equals 15 residues. Germline CDR1 MNHEY, CDR2 SVGAGI. The CDR3 sequence: CASSYFRGLNTEAFF. DNA for the CDR3: TGTGCCAGCAGTTATTTTCGGGGACTTAACACTGAAGCTTTCTTT.

This clone was observed a handful of times. The CDR3 DNA follows: TGTGCCAGCAGCCTTACAAACACCATATATTTT. This translates into CASSLTNTIYF. The chain carries TRBV2 and TRBJ1-3; D gene unclear. This CDR3 has 11 amino acids. Germline assignment: CDR1 SNHLY and CDR2 FYNNEI. With 6 bases removed from V and 6 bases from J, the gap between germline ends came to 6 bases. Full variable domain (remainder filled in from reference TRBV2 and TRBJ1-3): EPEVTQTPSHQVTQMGQEVILRCVPISNHLYFYWYRQILGQKVEFLVSFYNNEISEKSEIFDDQFSVERPDGSNFTLKIRSTKLEDSAMYFCASSLTNTIYFGEGSWLTVV.

The chain carries TRBV7-6 and TRBJ2-2; D might be TRBD2 (5 bases). CDR1 and CDR2 (germline): SGHVS, FNYEAQ. CDR3 length: 15 residues. V was cut by 1 base and J by 4 bases, with 10 bases left in between. The CDR3 here is CASSLGVGSTGELFF. The CDR3 DNA reads TGTGCCAGCAGCTTAGGGGTGGGGAGCACCGGGGAGCTGTTTTTT.

The chain combines TRBV2 with TRBJ2-1; the D call may be TRBD1 or TRBD2 (5 bases each). The CDR3 loop spans 15 amino acids. Trimming cost V 4 bases and J 10 bases, with 20 bases left between them. Germline V gene sequence: CDR1 SNHLY, CDR2 FYNNEI. CDR3 region: CASSVTGQPRQEQFF. Written as DNA, the CDR3 is TGTGCCAGCAGTGTGACGGGGCAGCCTCGCCAGGAGCAGTTCTTC.

The rearrangement uses TRBV10-1 and TRBJ2-3; D is perhaps TRBD2 (5 bases). Germline V gene data show CDR1 as WNHNN and CDR2 as SYGVQD (reference sequence). The V end was cut by 4 bases, the J end by 2 bases, with 10 bases between. CDR3 size: 14 residues. DNA for the CDR3: TGCGCCAGCAGTGCTGAGGGTAACACAGATACGCAGTATTTT. Amino acids: CASSAEGNTDTQYF.

The V gene is TRBV28, the J gene TRBJ1-4, with 9 bases aligning to TRBD1. The germline V gene encodes CDR1 MDHEN and CDR2 SYDVKM. V trimming: 6 bases; J trimming: 2 bases; junction bases outside the gene matches: 13. CDR3 size: 18 residues. The chain's CDR3 is CASRSAWGQGYTNEKLFF. The DNA for the CDR3 is TGTGCCAGCAGATCTGCCTGGGGACAGGGTTACACTAATGAAAAACTGTTTTTT. Complete variable domain (other parts from reference TRBV28 and TRBJ1-4): DVKVTQSSRYLVKRTGEKVFLECVQDMDHENMFWYRQDPGLGLRLIYFSYDVKMKEKGDIPEGYSVSREKKERFSLILESASTNQTSMYLCASRSAWGQGYTNEKLFFGSGTQLSVL.

The V call is TRBV6-6, the J call TRBJ1-2; D is ambiguous. Germline V CDR1 and CDR2: MNHNY, SVGAGI (reference sequence). The CDR3 is made up of 14 amino acids. V was clipped by 7 bases and J by 2 bases, with 14 bases between them. CDR3 sequence (DNA): TGTGCCAGCACCCTCAGGTTCCCGAACTATGGCTACACCTTC. Amino acids: CASTLRFPNYGYTF.

The J gene is TRBJ1-2, the V gene TRBV28; the D is unclear. CDR1 is MDHEN, CDR2 SYDVKM, per germline. This CDR3 contains 13 residues. V was cut by 4 bases and J by 3 bases, with 9 bases left in between. CDR3 sequence (DNA): TGTGCCAGCAGTTCTACGGGTGACTATGGCTACACCTTC. Encoded protein: CASSSTGDYGYTF.

The chain recombines TRBV7-9 with TRBJ1-5; D call uncertain. The CDR3 runs to 13 residues. V dropped 0 bases and J dropped 7 bases, with 7 bases sitting between them. Germline V lookup: CDR1 SEHNR, CDR2 FQNEAQ (reference sequence). DNA of the CDR3: TGTGCCAGCAGCTTAGCAGAATTCCAGCCCCAGCATTTT. Its translation: CASSLAEFQPQHF. Full variable domain (remainder filled in from reference TRBV7-9 and TRBJ1-5): DTGVSQNPRHKITKRGQNVTFRCDPISEHNRLYWYRQTLGQGPEFLTYFQNEAQLEKSRLLSDRFSAERPKGSFSTLEIQRTEQGDSAMYLCASSLAEFQPQHFGDGTRLSIL.

This clone has a single count. This sequence joins TRBV7-3 and TRBJ1-2, with D uncertain. Germline CDR1 reads SGHTA; CDR2 reads FQGTGA. The length of the CDR3 is 14 residues. V was trimmed by 5 bases and J by 7 bases, leaving 17 bases between them. This CDR3 reads CASSSKRGDFGYTF. The CDR3 region has the DNA TGTGCCAGCAGCAGCAAGCGGGGAGACTTTGGCTACACCTTC.

The chain employs TRBV28 and TRBJ2-1; TRBD1 aligns across 8 bases. V lost 6 bases, J lost 2 bases, and 6 bases stayed unmatched. The CDR3 loop spans 15 amino acids. Germline V CDR1 and CDR2: MDHEN, SYDVKM. CDR3 amino acids: CASRPGGSAYNEQFF. The DNA of the CDR3 is TGTGCCAGCAGGCCAGGGGGCTCAGCCTACAATGAGCAGTTCTTC. The full variable domain, in which reference TRBV28 and TRBJ2-1 provide the parts outside the CDR3, is DVKVTQSSRYLVKRTGEKVFLECVQDMDHENMFWYRQDPGLGLRLIYFSYDVKMKEKGDIPEGYSVSREKKERFSLILESASTNQTSMYLCASRPGGSAYNEQFFGPGTRLTVL.

V and J are TRBV28 and TRBJ1-2; D is ambiguous. V was clipped by 3 bases and J by 8 bases, with 10 bases between them. The CDR3 is made up of 12 amino acids. The germline V gene encodes CDR1 MDHEN and CDR2 SYDVKM. This chain's CDR3 is CASSFLGYGYTF. DNA of the CDR3: TGTGCCAGCAGTTTTTTAGGGTACGGCTACACCTTC.

This sequence joins TRBV19 and TRBJ2-1, with D possibly matching TRBD2 (7 bases). There are 14 residues in the CDR3. The V gene lost 9 bases and the J gene lost 8 bases, with 20 bases spanning the gap. Per the germline V gene, CDR1 is LNHDA and CDR2 is SQIVND (reference sequence). The CDR3 loop reads CASSRGGDVDEQFF. CDR3 coding DNA: TGTGCCAGCTCCCGAGGGGGGGATGTCGATGAGCAGTTCTTC.

The chain couples TRBV7-2 to TRBJ2-3; D remains ambiguous. With 5 bases removed from V and 3 bases from J, the gap between germline ends came to 15 bases. Germline assignment: CDR1 SGHTA and CDR2 FQGNSA. CDR3 length: 15 amino acids. Here the CDR3 reads CASSPRMLVTDTQYF. CDR3 DNA sequence: TGTGCCAGCAGCCCGAGAATGTTGGTTACAGATACGCAGTATTTT. The full variable domain, its missing parts supplied by reference TRBV7-2 and TRBJ2-3, is GAGVSQSPSNKVTEKGKDVELRCDPISGHTALYWYRQSLGQGLEFLIYFQGNSAPDKSGLPSDRFSAERTGGSVSTLTIQRTQQEDSAVYLCASSPRMLVTDTQYFGPGTRLTVL.

The V gene is TRBV9, the J gene TRBJ1-3; no clear D gene. The germline gives CDR1 SGDLS, CDR2 YYNGEE. The V end was cut by 0 bases, the J end by 4 bases, with 5 bases between. This CDR3 is built from 13 residues. The CDR3 sequence is CASSVEGGNTIYF. In DNA, the CDR3 is TGTGCCAGCAGCGTAGAGGGCGGAAACACCATATATTTT.

The gene calls are TRBV5-4 and TRBJ2-5; TRBD2 aligns across 9 bases. The V gene's germline CDR1 is SGHNT and CDR2 YYREEE (reference sequence). CDR3 length: 16 residues. V lost 1 base and J lost 3; bases outside the gene matches: 7. The CDR3 DNA reads TGTGCCAGCAGCTTGTGGAGCGGGAGGAATGAAGAGACCCAGTACTTC. Translation gives CASSLWSGRNEETQYF.

V and J are TRBV7-2 and TRBJ2-1, with 10 nucleotides matching TRBD1. Germline CDR1 and CDR2: SGHTA and FQGNSA. The CDR3 has 15 residues. The junction had 9 bases not matched to a gene; V was cut back by 5 bases and J by 8 bases. The CDR3 loop reads CASSNRDRGVDEQFF. In DNA form, the CDR3 reads TGTGCCAGCAGCAACCGGGACAGGGGCGTGGATGAGCAGTTCTTC.

CDR3 nucleotides: TGTGCCACCAGTGATTCAAAGAGAGAGACCCAGTACTTC. Translation gives CATSDSKRETQYF. This chain uses TRBV24-1 with TRBJ2-5; D is undetermined. V was shortened by 2 bases and J by 4 bases, with 7 bases between the two germline ends. CDR1 is KGHDR and CDR2 is SFDVKD in the germline V gene. The CDR3 spans 13 residues.

The chain links TRBV5-4 to TRBJ1-4; 8 nucleotides match TRBD1. The germline gives CDR1 SGHNT, CDR2 YYREEE (reference sequence). Germline trimming cut 4 bases from V and 4 bases from J; bases unmatched to any gene: 12. This CDR3 is built from 17 residues. Here the CDR3 reads CASSRDAGGANNEKLFF. The DNA for the CDR3 is TGTGCCAGCAGCCGAGATGCAGGGGGCGCAAATAATGAAAAACTGTTTTTT.

V and J are TRBV5-1 and TRBJ2-5; D possibly corresponds to TRBD2 (5 bases). V lost 4 bases, J lost 5 bases, and 9 bases lay in between. The CDR3 is made up of 12 amino acids. The germline V gene has CDR1 SGHRS and CDR2 YFSETQ. CDR3 sequence reads: CASSGRGETQYF. The CDR3 DNA follows: TGCGCCAGCAGCGGGAGAGGGGAGACCCAGTACTTC.

The V and J genes are TRBV9 and TRBJ1-2; 7 bases map to TRBD1. Germline CDR1 reads SGDLS; CDR2 reads YYNGEE. The CDR3 covers 15 residues. The trim removed 4 bases at V and 8 bases at J, leaving 14 bases unmatched. CDR3 DNA sequence: TGTGCCAGCAGCCCCAACAGACAGGGCATCGGGGGCTACACCTTC. Amino acids: CASSPNRQGIGGYTF. The variable domain in full, with the rest retrieved from reference TRBV9 and TRBJ1-2, is DSGVTQTPKHLITATGQRVTLRCSPRSGDLSVYWYQQSLDQGLQFLIQYYNGEERAKGNILERFSAQQFPDLHSELNLSSLELGDSALYFCASSPNRQGIGGYTFGSGTRLTVV.

The V call is TRBV5-6, the J call TRBJ2-7, with a weak D call TRBD1 (6 bases). Germline CDR1 reads SGHDT; CDR2 reads YYEEEE. Trimming pared 3 bases from V and 1 base from J, leaving 8 bases between. CDR3 length equals 13 residues. The chain's CDR3 is CASSSTGSYEQYF. The CDR3 DNA sequence: TGTGCCAGCAGCTCCACAGGGTCCTACGAGCAGTACTTC. Variable domain in full (rest from reference TRBV5-6 and TRBJ2-7): DAGVTQSPTHLIKTRGQQVTLRCSPKSGHDTVSWYQQALGQGPQFIFQYYEEEERQRGNFPDRFSGHQFPNYSSELNVNALLLGDSALYLCASSSTGSYEQYFGPGTRLTVT.

The chain joins TRBV13 to TRBJ2-3; 8 bases map to TRBD1. Germline V lookup: CDR1 PRHDT, CDR2 FYEKMQ (reference sequence). The CDR3 runs to 15 residues. The V gene end was trimmed by 5 bases and the J gene end by 2 bases; junction bases not matched to a gene: 6. DNA of the CDR3: TGTGCCAGCAGCAACAGGGGGTCCCTCACAGATACGCAGTATTTT. This gives the protein CASSNRGSLTDTQYF.

The chain recombines TRBV9 with TRBJ2-3, with 8 positions matching TRBD2. The germline CDR1 and CDR2 sequences are SGDLS and YYNGEE. The junction had 6 bases not matched to a gene; V was cut back by 1 base and J by 2 bases. There are 16 residues in the CDR3. Written as DNA, the CDR3 is TGTGCCAGCAGCGTAACAGCGGGGGACTCCACAGATACGCAGTATTTT. Amino acid sequence: CASSVTAGDSTDTQYF. Full variable domain (missing parts from reference TRBV9 and TRBJ2-3): DSGVTQTPKHLITATGQRVTLRCSPRSGDLSVYWYQQSLDQGLQFLIQYYNGEERAKGNILERFSAQQFPDLHSELNLSSLELGDSALYFCASSVTAGDSTDTQYFGPGTRLTVL.